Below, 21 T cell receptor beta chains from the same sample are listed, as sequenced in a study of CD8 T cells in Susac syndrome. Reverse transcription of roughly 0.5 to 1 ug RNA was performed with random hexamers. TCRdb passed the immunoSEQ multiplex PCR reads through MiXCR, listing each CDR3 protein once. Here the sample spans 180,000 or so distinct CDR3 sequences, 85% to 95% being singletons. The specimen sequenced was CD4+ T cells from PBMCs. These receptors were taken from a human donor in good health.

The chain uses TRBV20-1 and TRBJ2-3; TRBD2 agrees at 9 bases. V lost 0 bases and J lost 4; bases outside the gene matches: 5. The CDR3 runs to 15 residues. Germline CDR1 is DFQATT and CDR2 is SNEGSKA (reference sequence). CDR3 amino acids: CSARDRTSAPDTQYF. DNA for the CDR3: TGCAGTGCTAGAGATCGGACTAGCGCGCCAGATACGCAGTATTTT.

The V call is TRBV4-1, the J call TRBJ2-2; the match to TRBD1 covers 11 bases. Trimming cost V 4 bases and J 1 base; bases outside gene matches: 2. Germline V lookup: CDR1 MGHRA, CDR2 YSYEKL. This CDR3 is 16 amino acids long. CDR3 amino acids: CASSRGTGGNTGELFF. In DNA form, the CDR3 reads TGCGCCAGCAGCCGGGGGACAGGGGGGAACACCGGGGAGCTGTTTTTT.

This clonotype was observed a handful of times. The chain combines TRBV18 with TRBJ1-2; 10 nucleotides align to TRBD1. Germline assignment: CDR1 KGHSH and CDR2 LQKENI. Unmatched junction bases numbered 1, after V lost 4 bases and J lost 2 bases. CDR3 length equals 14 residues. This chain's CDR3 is CASSQGQGNYGYTF. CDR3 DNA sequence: TGTGCCAGCTCACAGGGACAGGGGAACTATGGCTACACCTTC.

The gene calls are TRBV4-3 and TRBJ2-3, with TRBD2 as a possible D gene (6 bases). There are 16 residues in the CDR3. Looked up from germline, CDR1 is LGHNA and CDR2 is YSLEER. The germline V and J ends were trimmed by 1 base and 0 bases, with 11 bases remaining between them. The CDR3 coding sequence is TGCGCCAGCAGCCAAGGGGGTGGGACTAGCACAGATACGCAGTATTTT. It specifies CASSQGGGTSTDTQYF.

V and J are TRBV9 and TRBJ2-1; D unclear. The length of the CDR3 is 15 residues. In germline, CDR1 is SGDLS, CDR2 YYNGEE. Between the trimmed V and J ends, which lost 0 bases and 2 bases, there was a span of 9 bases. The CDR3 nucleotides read TGTGCCAGCAGCGTAGGGTCTGGGACCTACAATGAGCAGTTCTTC. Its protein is CASSVGSGTYNEQFF. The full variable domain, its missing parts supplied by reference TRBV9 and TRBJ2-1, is DSGVTQTPKHLITATGQRVTLRCSPRSGDLSVYWYQQSLDQGLQFLIQYYNGEERAKGNILERFSAQQFPDLHSELNLSSLELGDSALYFCASSVGSGTYNEQFFGPGTRLTVL.

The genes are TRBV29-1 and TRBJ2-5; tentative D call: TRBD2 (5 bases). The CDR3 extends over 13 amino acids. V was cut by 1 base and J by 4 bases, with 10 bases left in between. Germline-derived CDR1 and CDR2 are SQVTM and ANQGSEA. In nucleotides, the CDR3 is TGCAGCGTTGAAGGGGAAGAGGGAGAGACCCAGTACTTC. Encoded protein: CSVEGEEGETQYF.

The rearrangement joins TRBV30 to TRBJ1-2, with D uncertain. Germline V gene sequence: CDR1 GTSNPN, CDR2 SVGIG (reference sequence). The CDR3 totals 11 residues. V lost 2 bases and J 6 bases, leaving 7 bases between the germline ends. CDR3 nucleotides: TGTGCCTGGAGTTTCAGCGATGGCTACACCTTC. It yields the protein CAWSFSDGYTF.

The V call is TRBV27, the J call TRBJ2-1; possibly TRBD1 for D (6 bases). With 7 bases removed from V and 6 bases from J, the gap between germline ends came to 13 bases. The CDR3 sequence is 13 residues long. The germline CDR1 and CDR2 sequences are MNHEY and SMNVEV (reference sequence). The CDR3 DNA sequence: TGTGCCAGCAATACAGGGCCCGGCAATGAGCAGTTCTTC. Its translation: CASNTGPGNEQFF.

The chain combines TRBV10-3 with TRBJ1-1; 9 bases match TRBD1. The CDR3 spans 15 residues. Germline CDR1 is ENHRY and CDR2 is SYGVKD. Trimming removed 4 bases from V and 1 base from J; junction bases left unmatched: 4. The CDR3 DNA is TGTGCCATCAGTGGACAGGGGGACACGAACACTGAAGCTTTCTTT. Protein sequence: CAISGQGDTNTEAFF.

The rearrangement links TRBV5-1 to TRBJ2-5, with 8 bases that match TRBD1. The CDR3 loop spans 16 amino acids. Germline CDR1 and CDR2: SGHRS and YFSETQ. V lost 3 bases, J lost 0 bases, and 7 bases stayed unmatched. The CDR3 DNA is TGCGCCAGCAGCTCGCTGAGGACAGGGAACCAAGAGACCCAGTACTTC. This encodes CASSSLRTGNQETQYF. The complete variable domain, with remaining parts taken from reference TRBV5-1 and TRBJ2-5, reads KAGVTQTPRYLIKTRGQQVTLSCSPISGHRSVSWYQQTPGQGLQFLFEYFSETQRNKGNFPGRFSGRQFSNSRSEMNVSTLELGDSALYLCASSSLRTGNQETQYFGPGTRLLVL.

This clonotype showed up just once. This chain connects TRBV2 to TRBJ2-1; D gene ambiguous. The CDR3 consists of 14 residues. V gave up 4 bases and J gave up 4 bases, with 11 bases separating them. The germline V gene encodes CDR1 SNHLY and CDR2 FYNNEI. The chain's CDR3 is CASSVEAIYNEQFF. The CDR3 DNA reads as TGTGCCAGCAGTGTCGAGGCCATATACAATGAGCAGTTCTTC.

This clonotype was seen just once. The CDR3 protein is CASTKDRDNQPQHF. In nucleotides, the CDR3 is TGTGCCAGCACCAAAGACAGGGACAATCAGCCCCAGCATTTT. The chain links TRBV6-6 to TRBJ1-5, with 7 nucleotides matching TRBD1. The CDR3 covers 14 residues. V was clipped by 7 bases and J by 3 bases; unmatched bases: 6. Germline CDR1 is MNHNY and CDR2 is SVGAGI (reference sequence).

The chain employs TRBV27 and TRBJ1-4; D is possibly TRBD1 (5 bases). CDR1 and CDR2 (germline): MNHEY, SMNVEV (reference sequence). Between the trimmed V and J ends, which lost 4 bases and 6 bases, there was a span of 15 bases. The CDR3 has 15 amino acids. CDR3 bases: TGTGCCAGCAGTTCCACAGGAGGGAGGGATGAAAAACTGTTTTTT. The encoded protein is CASSSTGGRDEKLFF.

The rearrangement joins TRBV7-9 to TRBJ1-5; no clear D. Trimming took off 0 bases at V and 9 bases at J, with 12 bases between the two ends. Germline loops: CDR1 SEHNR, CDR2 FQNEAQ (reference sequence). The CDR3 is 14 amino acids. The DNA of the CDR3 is TGTGCCAGCAGCTTAGCGTCCCAATCAACGCCCCAGCATTTT. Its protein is CASSLASQSTPQHF.

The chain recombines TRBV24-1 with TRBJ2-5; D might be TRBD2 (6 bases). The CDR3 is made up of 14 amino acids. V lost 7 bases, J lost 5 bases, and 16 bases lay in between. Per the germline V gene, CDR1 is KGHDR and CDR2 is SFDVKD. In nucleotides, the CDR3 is TGTGCCACCAGCAGAGGAGGGGCACGGGAGACCCAGTACTTC. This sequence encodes CATSRGGARETQYF.

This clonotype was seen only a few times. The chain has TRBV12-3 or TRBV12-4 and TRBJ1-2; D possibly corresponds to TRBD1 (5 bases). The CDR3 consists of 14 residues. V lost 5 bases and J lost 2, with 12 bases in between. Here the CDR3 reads CASSQTQENYGYTF. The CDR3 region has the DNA TGTGCCAGCAGTCAGACACAGGAGAACTATGGCTACACCTTC.

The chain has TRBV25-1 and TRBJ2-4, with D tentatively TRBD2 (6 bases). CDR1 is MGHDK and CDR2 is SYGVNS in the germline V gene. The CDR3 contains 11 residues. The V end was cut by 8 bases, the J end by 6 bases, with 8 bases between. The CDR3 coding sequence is TGTGCCAGCTGGGAGGCAAACATTCAGTACTTC. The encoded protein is CASWEANIQYF.

CDR3 protein: CASSPRTGDYEQYF. DNA of the CDR3: TGTGCCAGCTCACCTAGGACAGGGGATTACGAGCAGTACTTC. The chain combines TRBV18 with TRBJ2-7; 9 bases fit TRBD1. The CDR3 runs to 14 residues. Germline values: CDR1 KGHSH, CDR2 LQKENI. Unmatched junction bases numbered 4, after V lost 3 bases and J lost 4 bases.

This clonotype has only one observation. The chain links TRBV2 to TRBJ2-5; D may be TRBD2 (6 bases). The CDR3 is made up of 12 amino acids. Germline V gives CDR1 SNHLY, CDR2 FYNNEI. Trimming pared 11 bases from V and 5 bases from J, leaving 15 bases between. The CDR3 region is CAVSRGTETQYF. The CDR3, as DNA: TGTGCCGTAAGCCGGGGGACGGAGACCCAGTACTTC.

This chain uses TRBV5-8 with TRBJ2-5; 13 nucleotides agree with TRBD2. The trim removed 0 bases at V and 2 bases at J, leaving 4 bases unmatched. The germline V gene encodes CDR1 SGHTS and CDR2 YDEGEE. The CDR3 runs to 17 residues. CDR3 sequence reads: CASSLGTSGSSQETQYF. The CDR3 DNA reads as TGTGCCAGCAGCTTGGGGACTAGCGGGAGTTCGCAAGAGACCCAGTACTTC.

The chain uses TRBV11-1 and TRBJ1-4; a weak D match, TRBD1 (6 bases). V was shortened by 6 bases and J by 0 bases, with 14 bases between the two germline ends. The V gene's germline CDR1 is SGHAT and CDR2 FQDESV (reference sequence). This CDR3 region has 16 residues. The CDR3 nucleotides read TGTGCCAGCAGGCTGGACAGCACCGCAACTAATGAAAAACTGTTTTTT. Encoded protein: CASRLDSTATNEKLFF.